This record covers a single T cell receptor beta chain. The specificity of this receptor is unknown. No much larger clone exists at a distance of one base, and base qualities are not known. TCRB and TCRAD loci were amplified from a standardized quantity of quality-controlled genomic DNA using the immunoSEQ multiplex PCR assay. The amplicons covered the V(D)J region and were long enough to include the CDR3 and to identify the V and J genes. Amplicon sequencing was performed on an Illumina platform through the commercial immunoSEQ service. As for the authors' bioinformatics: Corrections for primer bias and sequencing errors followed previously described methods, while TCRAD and TCRB definitions were based on the IMGT database. The repertoires were analysed using immunoSEQ Analyzer 3.0 and VDJTools for basic statistics, V/J segment usage, diversity estimates, rarefaction and pairwise overlap. Diversity was estimated with Chao1, ChaoE, Efron-Thisted, Shannon and inverse Simpson indices, and also on datasets down-sampled to the smallest sample. For repertoire overlap, CDR3 nucleotide sequence, V gene and J gene had to match strictly, and clustering was done by Jaccard-based multidimensional scaling. TCRdb holds this immuneACCESS table with in-frame rearrangements only. Some clones are missing; in checked studies, unresolved V genes explain under half, and the rest has no known cause. V, J and clone size are taken as reported in that table, and D and trimming were inferred from the DNA itself. Here the sample has 40,000 to 45,000 clones; approximately 93% occur a single time. The top ten constitute around 0.12% of the sample.

The entry originates in a study of human thymus T cells (dated by TCRdb to the early 2020s). With respect to the entire study: TCR alpha and beta repertoires from roughly 8 infant thymus samples and a few related peripheral blood samples were characterized in the study. Donor ages ranged from about 7 to 244 days, and the cohort comprised six male and two female infants.

Taken from the germline V gene, the CDR1 and CDR2 loops are SGHRS and YFSETQ. V loses 4 bases at its end and J loses 6 bases; junction bases beyond the gene matches: 13. Reading from cysteine to phenylalanine, the CDR3 counts 17 amino acids. Solely the CDR3 DNA is kept, with 51 bases framed from the first base. Donors were immunologically healthy infants undergoing open corrective cardiac surgery for congenital heart defects in Finland. From four of the eight donors, a small aliquot of about 0.5-1 mL peripheral blood was collected during surgery. Genomic DNA from blood samples was extracted from all available leukocytes rather than from a fixed cell number. ACK lysis buffer was used to remove erythrocytes from the blood, and the remaining leukocytes were kept as pellets at -70 degrees C. Genomic DNA was extracted from frozen cell pellets with a QIAsymphony instrument. General study outcomes and caveats: Usage of V and J gene segments appeared to be biased in both the thymic and the peripheral blood repertoires. On average, thymus samples gave 800,000 or so unique TCRB clonotypes, whereas blood samples gave 75,000 to 85,000.

The origin of this receptor is a boy less than two years old with a congenital heart defect but otherwise immunologically healthy. The chain is assembled from TRBV5-1 and TRBJ2-3, with 11 central nucleotides matching TRBD1. Sequenced sample: blood. Here is the DNA: TGCGCCAGCAGCCCCTCTCCCGGGACAGGGGGTGTCGATACGCAGTATTTT. Its product reads: CASSPSPGTGGVDTQYF.